The next 26 T cell receptor beta chains were all read from a single sample in a study of blood T cell repertoires in COVID-19 (dated by TCRdb to 2020 to 2022). The library was built by means of the immunoSEQ multiplex PCR assay. Not all clones reach the TCRdb copy of this immuneACCESS table, which keeps in-frame sequences only. Checked studies attribute under half of the gap to unresolved V genes and leave the rest unexplained. The sample yields roughly 150,000 clones; roughly 80% were counted once. Approximately 2% of the sample goes to the ten largest clones. Material: peripheral blood. Receptors were obtained from a woman older than 75 with acute or convalescent COVID-19.

The chain has TRBV15 and TRBJ1-5; no firm D call. Looked up from germline, CDR1 is LNHNV and CDR2 is YYDKDF (reference sequence). The CDR3 has 14 residues. The V and J ends lost 0 bases and 5 bases respectively, with 8 bases between them. CDR3 in DNA: TGTGCCACCAGCAGAGATCTGGTAGATCAGCCCCAGCATTTT. This encodes CATSRDLVDQPQHF. Full variable domain (remainder filled in from reference TRBV15 and TRBJ1-5): DAMVIQNPRYQVTQFGKPVTLSCSQTLNHNVMYWYQQKSSQAPKLLFHYYDKDFNNEADTPDNFQSRRPNTSFCFLDIRSPGLGDTAMYLCATSRDLVDQPQHFGDGTRLSIL.

The gene calls are TRBV4-1 and TRBJ1-1; 8 nucleotides line up with TRBD1. Germline V lookup: CDR1 MGHRA, CDR2 YSYEKL. V trimming: 5 bases; J trimming: 5 bases; junction bases outside the gene matches: 13. The CDR3 is 16 residues long. The CDR3 region is CASSSPQGAIKTEAFF. The CDR3 bases are TGCGCCAGCAGCTCACCCCAGGGGGCGATCAAGACTGAAGCTTTCTTT.

This clone came up a few times. The chain recombines TRBV9 with TRBJ2-3; tentative D call: TRBD2 (5 bases). Germline V lookup: CDR1 SGDLS, CDR2 YYNGEE. V shed 3 bases and J shed 4 bases, with 6 bases lying between them. This CDR3 spans 12 amino acids. In nucleotides, the CDR3 is TGTGCCAGCAGCGCCGGGGCAGATACGCAGTATTTT. Translating it yields CASSAGADTQYF.

V gene TRBV19 combines with J gene TRBJ1-4; unclear D gene. The length of the CDR3 is 13 residues. With 5 bases removed from V and 0 bases from J, the gap between germline ends came to 4 bases. Germline CDR1 LNHDA, CDR2 SQIVND (reference sequence). CDR3 residues: CASSLTTNEKLFF. CDR3 bases: TGTGCCAGTAGTCTTACAACTAATGAAAAACTGTTTTTT.

The gene calls are TRBV18 and TRBJ2-1; tentatively, D is TRBD1 (6 bases). The V end lost 5 bases, the J end lost 0 bases, and 11 bases lay between the germline ends. Germline CDR1 KGHSH, CDR2 LQKENI. This CDR3 contains 15 residues. CDR3 region: CASSSGQSSYNEQFF. The CDR3 coding sequence is TGTGCCAGCTCATCCGGACAGAGCTCCTACAATGAGCAGTTCTTC.

The rearrangement joins TRBV15 to TRBJ2-1; 11 positions agree with TRBD2. Germline V CDR1 and CDR2: LNHNV, YYDKDF (reference sequence). The CDR3 is 16 residues long. The V gene end was trimmed by 4 bases and the J gene end by 7 bases; junction bases not matched to a gene: 9. CDR3 sequence reads: CATSIPGLAVSNEQFF. In DNA form, the CDR3 reads TGTGCCACCAGCATTCCGGGACTAGCGGTTTCGAATGAGCAGTTCTTC.

This sequence joins TRBV30 and TRBJ1-6; tentative D call: TRBD1 (6 bases). Trimming took off 4 bases at V and 7 bases at J, with 11 bases between the two ends. CDR1 GTSNPN and CDR2 SVGIG come from the germline V gene (reference sequence). The CDR3 consists of 13 residues. The CDR3 region is CAWTGQFNSPLHF. The DNA of the CDR3 is TGTGCCTGGACCGGACAGTTCAATTCACCCCTCCACTTT.

The rearrangement links TRBV19 to TRBJ1-2; D might be TRBD1 (5 bases). Deletions cut 3 bases from V and 2 bases from J, with 13 bases between. This CDR3 spans 15 amino acids. Germline CDR1 LNHDA, CDR2 SQIVND (reference sequence). The CDR3 DNA reads TGTGCCAGTAGTATTAGGGGCTTCTCGAACTATGGCTACACCTTC. It codes for CASSIRGFSNYGYTF.

The genes are TRBV2 and TRBJ1-1; D is ambiguous. This CDR3 region has 11 residues. Trimming took off 4 bases at V and 7 bases at J, with 7 bases between the two ends. CDR1 is SNHLY, CDR2 FYNNEI, per germline. The DNA of the CDR3 is TGTGCCAGCAGTGTGGAGATTGAAGCTTTCTTT. It encodes CASSVEIEAFF. Drawing the rest from reference TRBV2 and TRBJ1-1, the complete variable domain is EPEVTQTPSHQVTQMGQEVILRCVPISNHLYFYWYRQILGQKVEFLVSFYNNEISEKSEIFDDQFSVERPDGSNFTLKIRSTKLEDSAMYFCASSVEIEAFFGQGTRLTVV.

V is TRBV7-8 and J is TRBJ2-4; TRBD2 agrees at 13 bases. The V segment lost 3 bases and the J segment 9 bases; nucleotides outside the gene matches: 14. The germline gives CDR1 SGHVS, CDR2 FQNEAQ. The CDR3 is made up of 18 amino acids. The DNA for the CDR3 is TGTGCCAGCAGCTTTTTTTCGGTCACTAGCGGGGGGGCCTTCATTCAGTACTTC. It translates to CASSFFSVTSGGAFIQYF. Full variable domain (outside the CDR3, taken from reference TRBV7-8 and TRBJ2-4): GAGVSQSPRYKVAKRGQDVALRCDPISGHVSLFWYQQALGQGPEFLTYFQNEAQLDKSGLPSDRFFAERPEGSVSTLKIQRTQQEDSAVYLCASSFFSVTSGGAFIQYFGAGTRLSVL.

This clone was detected once. This chain's CDR3 is CASRPGGANVLTF. For the CDR3, the DNA is TGTGCCAGCAGACCAGGGGGGGCCAACGTCCTGACTTTC. The chain combines TRBV5-6 with TRBJ2-6, with D possibly being TRBD1 (5 bases). The CDR3 has 13 amino acids. With 5 bases removed from V and 4 bases from J, the gap between germline ends came to 7 bases. Germline V gene sequence: CDR1 SGHDT, CDR2 YYEEEE.

The chain combines TRBV5-1 with TRBJ2-7; 7 nucleotides agree with TRBD1. The V gene's germline CDR1 is SGHRS and CDR2 YFSETQ. With V trimmed by 4 bases and J by 2 bases, 6 bases remained unmatched. The CDR3 is 14 residues long. CDR3 coding DNA: TGCGCCAGCAGCGTTACCGGGACAGCCTACGAGCAGTACTTC. Its translation: CASSVTGTAYEQYF.

The rearrangement joins TRBV19 to TRBJ1-1; tentatively, D is TRBD1 (6 bases). Germline lookup yields CDR1 LNHDA and CDR2 SQIVND (reference sequence). CDR3 size: 13 residues. With 4 bases removed from V and 11 bases from J, the gap between germline ends came to 17 bases. The CDR3 DNA sequence: TGTGCCAGTAGTACCCGGACAGCCAGGGTGGCTTTCTTT. Protein: CASSTRTARVAFF.

This rearrangement joins TRBV4-1 to TRBJ1-4; 8 nucleotides align to TRBD1. V was clipped by 1 base and J by 5 bases; unmatched bases: 6. This CDR3 spans 16 amino acids. The germline CDR1 and CDR2 sequences are MGHRA and YSYEKL. This chain's CDR3 is CASSQGQGRSNEKLFF. CDR3 in DNA: TGCGCCAGCAGCCAAGGACAGGGGCGCTCGAATGAAAAACTGTTTTTT.

The chain combines TRBV4-1 with TRBJ1-6, with 8 bases lining up with TRBD1. The CDR3 is made up of 21 amino acids. Germline-derived CDR1 and CDR2 are MGHRA and YSYEKL. Losses at the gene ends were 0 bases for V and 1 base for J; bases not matched to a gene: 14. CDR3 protein: CASSQDKRTGSGRSYNSPLHF. DNA for the CDR3: TGCGCCAGCAGCCAAGATAAGAGGACAGGGAGCGGAAGATCCTATAATTCACCCCTCCACTTT.

V usage is TRBV19 and J usage is TRBJ2-5, with TRBD2 matching over 7 bases. This CDR3 has 14 residues. V shed 1 base, J shed 4 bases, and the junction held 3 bases outside the gene matches. Germline V gene lookup returns CDR1 LNHDA and CDR2 SQIVND (reference sequence). CDR3 in amino acids: CASSIGWGGETQYF. DNA for the CDR3: TGTGCCAGTAGTATAGGGTGGGGGGGAGAGACCCAGTACTTC.

The V and J genes are TRBV3-1 (or the pseudogene TRBV3-2) and TRBJ1-3, with a possible D match to TRBD1 (5 bases). There are 14 residues in the CDR3. The ends were cut back, 1 base at V and 3 bases at J, with 7 bases in the middle. Germline lookup yields CDR1 LGHDT and CDR2 YNNKEL (reference sequence). The CDR3 sequence is CASSQGRVGNTIYF. In DNA form, the CDR3 reads TGTGCCAGCAGCCAAGGCAGGGTTGGAAACACCATATATTTT.

The gene calls are TRBV11-2 and TRBJ2-1, with 8 nucleotides matching TRBD2. CDR1 SGHAT and CDR2 FQNNGV come from the germline V gene. The CDR3 totals 15 residues. The ends lost 5 bases at V and 3 bases at J; junction bases unmatched: 6. For the CDR3, the DNA is TGTGCCAGCAGCCCCCGGACTAGCAACTACAATGAGCAGTTCTTC. Translated, it gives CASSPRTSNYNEQFF.

The chain carries TRBV30 and TRBJ1-2; D is unclear. The germline V gene encodes CDR1 GTSNPN and CDR2 SVGIG (reference sequence). V was cut by 4 bases and J by 3 bases, with 12 bases left in between. The CDR3 consists of 13 residues. CDR3 sequence: CAWTINGDYGYTF. CDR3 coding DNA: TGTGCCTGGACTATTAACGGGGACTATGGCTACACCTTC.

The chain recombines TRBV7-9 with TRBJ2-3, with 7 nucleotides matching TRBD2. This CDR3 is built from 15 residues. V lost 5 bases, J lost 4 bases, and 9 bases stayed unmatched. CDR1 is SEHNR, CDR2 FQNEAQ, per germline (reference sequence). The CDR3 DNA sequence: TGTGCCAGCAGCCCAGGTCAGGGAGGGCCAGATACGCAGTATTTT. Encoded protein: CASSPGQGGPDTQYF.

J is TRBJ2-2 and V is TRBV10-3; 9 nucleotides agree with TRBD1. The ends lost 3 bases at V and 7 bases at J; junction bases unmatched: 6. Germline V CDR1 and CDR2: ENHRY, SYGVKD. This CDR3 comprises 15 residues. The CDR3: CAISEGTGLGGELFF. DNA of the CDR3: TGTGCCATCAGTGAAGGGACAGGGTTAGGCGGGGAGCTGTTTTTT.

This rearrangement joins TRBV2 to TRBJ2-3; 10 positions agree with TRBD2. This CDR3 spans 15 amino acids. Germline CDR1 reads SNHLY; CDR2 reads FYNNEI. After removal of 3 bases from V and 5 bases from J, the junction contained 5 bases not matched to a gene. The CDR3 region is CASSEQREGGDTQYF. DNA for the CDR3: TGTGCCAGCAGTGAGCAGCGGGAGGGCGGAGATACGCAGTATTTT.

Written as DNA, the CDR3 is TGCAGCGTTCAGGGGATCGGGGATGAGCAGTTCTTC. It translates to CSVQGIGDEQFF. J is TRBJ2-1 and V is TRBV29-1, with D maybe TRBD1 (6 bases). The CDR3 covers 12 residues. Germline V gene lookup returns CDR1 SQVTM and CDR2 ANQGSEA. V was trimmed by 5 bases and J by 8 bases, leaving 13 bases between them.

This chain links TRBV3-1 (or the pseudogene TRBV3-2) with TRBJ2-7; D remains ambiguous. Germline V lookup: CDR1 LGHDT, CDR2 YNNKEL (reference sequence). The CDR3 runs to 12 residues. V was cut by 6 bases and J by 5 bases, with 11 bases left in between. The CDR3 bases are TGTGCCAGCAGTATGGAGTCCCACGAGCAGTACTTC. Protein: CASSMESHEQYF.

This clone was detected only once. This chain joins TRBV7-9 and TRBJ1-5, with 7 bases matching TRBD1. CDR3 size: 13 residues. Germline V lookup: CDR1 SEHNR, CDR2 FQNEAQ (reference sequence). The V and J ends lost 5 bases and 5 bases, in that order; junction bases with no gene match: 3. In DNA, the CDR3 is TGTGCCAGCAGCCTAGGGACAGATCAGCCCCAGCATTTT. Translated: CASSLGTDQPQHF.

V and J are TRBV6-4 and TRBJ1-4, with a tentative D call TRBD1 (5 bases). Trimming took 3 bases from V and 8 from J, leaving 19 bases between them. The CDR3 runs 16 residues. Germline V gene lookup returns CDR1 MRHNA and CDR2 SNTAGT. The CDR3 sequence: CASSDPRGVLIEKLFF. The CDR3 DNA is TGTGCCAGCAGTGATCCGCGGGGGGTTCTAATAGAAAAACTGTTTTTT.